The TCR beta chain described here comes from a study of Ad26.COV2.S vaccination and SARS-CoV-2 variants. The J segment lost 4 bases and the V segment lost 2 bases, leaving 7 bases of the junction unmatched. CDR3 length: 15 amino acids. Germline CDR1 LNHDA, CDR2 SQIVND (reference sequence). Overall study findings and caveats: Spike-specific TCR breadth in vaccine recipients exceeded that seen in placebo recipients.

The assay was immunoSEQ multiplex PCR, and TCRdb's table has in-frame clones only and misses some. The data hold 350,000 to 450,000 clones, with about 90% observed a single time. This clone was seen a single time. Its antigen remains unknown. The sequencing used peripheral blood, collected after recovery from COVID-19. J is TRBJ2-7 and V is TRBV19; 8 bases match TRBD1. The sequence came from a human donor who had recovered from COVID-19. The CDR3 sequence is CASSIKPGGAYEQYF. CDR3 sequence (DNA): TGTGCCAGTAGTATAAAGCCAGGGGGCGCGTACGAGCAGTACTTC.